This T cell receptor (beta chain) was identified in a study of Ad26.COV2.S vaccination and SARS-CoV-2 variants. Treatment reported: roughly 18 received Ad26.COV2.S at low or high dose, single or two shots; a few received placebo; per-sample allocation not given. Sampling occurred on day 63 after the first vaccine or placebo injection. Assay used: immunoSEQ multiplex PCR; TCRdb lists only in-frame clones, some missing. The data show a few hundred thousand clones, with about nine tenths seen just once and roughly 4% held by the top ten. The CDR3 covers 14 residues. Germline-derived CDR1 and CDR2 are MDHEN and SYDVKM. With 3 bases clipped from V and 5 bases from J, the junction kept 5 bases outside the gene matches.

The specimen was peripheral blood, collected in a trial of Ad26.COV2.S vaccine versus placebo. The chain has TRBV28 and TRBJ2-5; 8 bases are shared with TRBD2. The clonotype comes from a person aged 18 to 65 who received the Ad26.COV2.S COVID-19 vaccine or a placebo. The CDR3 spells CASSLRAGGETQYF. DNA of the CDR3: TGTGCCAGCAGTTTGAGGGCGGGAGGCGAGACCCAGTACTTC. Using reference TRBV28 and TRBJ2-5 for the parts outside the CDR3, the full variable domain is DVKVTQSSRYLVKRTGEKVFLECVQDMDHENMFWYRQDPGLGLRLIYFSYDVKMKEKGDIPEGYSVSREKKERFSLILESASTNQTSMYLCASSLRAGGETQYFGPGTRLLVL.